This TCR beta chain is drawn from a study of blood T cells in healthy people across ages. Combining a sample-barcoded 5' primer with a J-beta primer mix, a second PCR ran for roughly 7 to 11 cycles. TCRdb called the 5' RACE reads again in MiXCR, with one record for every CDR3 protein. The table shows hundreds of thousands of distinct CDR3 sequences, with roughly half occurring only once. Turning to this clonotype: Because the CDR3 is missing its conserved closing phenylalanine or tryptophan, this is likely a read error.

CDR1 and CDR2 from the germline V gene are MDHEN and SYDVKM. Trimming stripped 6 bases from V and 3 bases from J, with 11 bases between. The CDR3 runs to 13 residues. The chain couples TRBV28 to TRBJ1-2; D unresolved. The sequenced sample was blood. The receptor's source is a woman older than 75 in good health. CDR3 loop: CASRERGDYGYTS. CDR3 in DNA: TGTGCCAGCAGGGAGCGGGGAGACTATGGCTACACCTCC.